Sequencing of this T cell receptor beta chain was carried out in a study of post-analysis software for immune sequencing data. General study results and limits: Patients carried roughly 5 TRBV segments more frequently than controls did, and TRBV5-6, TRBV5-1 and TRBV20-1 were among them. Clustering by F measure revealed strong co-clustering among samples prepared together in one batch.

This CDR3 spans 14 amino acids. Per the germline V gene, CDR1 is SGHDN and CDR2 is FVKESK. With 4 bases clipped from V and 6 bases from J, the junction kept 9 bases outside the gene matches. Unique molecular identifiers were built into the TCR beta cDNA libraries. TCRdb recomputed calls from the PCR reads with MiXCR, one row per CDR3 protein. The repertoire holds around 260,000 distinct CDR3 sequences, approximately 34% seen once, with around 4.7% in the top ten. This clonotype was recorded many times. What it binds is unknown. The sequenced sample consisted of blood. This sequence originates from a girl aged 10-17 years with multiple sclerosis. The chain couples TRBV14 to TRBJ2-7; 7 bases align to TRBD1. Written as DNA, the CDR3 is TGTGCCAGCAGCCCCCTGAGACAGGGAAGCGAGCAGTACTTC. It is translated as CASSPLRQGSEQYF.